Sequencing of this T cell receptor (beta chain) was carried out in a study of CD8+CD57+ T cells in acquired aplastic anemia. Concerning this clonotype: No antigen is known for it.

The TCR beta profiling, which covered VDJ combination and CDR3 sequence, was carried out using genomic DNA as the template. TCRdb re-called the reads with MiXCR, one entry per CDR3 protein. This sample yields 100,000 to 130,000 distinct CDR3 sequences, of which under 60% are seen a single time; 30% to 40% belongs to the top ten. The V and J ends lost 6 bases and 6 bases, in that order; junction bases with no gene match: 13. CDR3 size: 14 residues. From germline, CDR1 is DFQATT and CDR2 SNEGSKA (reference sequence). Broader study findings: Patients and controls shared under 30 CD8+ CDR3 sequences, highly expressed in patients.

The clonotype was recovered from a human donor in good health, serving as a control. The J gene is TRBJ2-7, the V gene TRBV20-1; 8 bases are shared with TRBD1. The sequenced material came from sorted CD4+, CD8+, or CD8+CD57+ T cells (not recorded which) from PBMCs. The CDR3, as DNA: TGCAGTGCCGGCTGGACAGGGAGGATAGGCGAGCAGTACTTC. Translation: CSAGWTGRIGEQYF.